This T cell receptor beta chain was retrieved from a study of shared clonotypes between healthy human individuals. Naive-designated CD8 cells lacked CD45RO, were positively enriched for CCR7, and omitted terminally differentiated effector memory CD45RA+ cells. This clone is a singleton in its sample. As yet, its antigen is unknown. Study conclusions and caveats: Shared clonotypes: approximately 5% naive CD4, about 4% naive CD8, roughly 2.2% memory CD4, roughly 0.4% memory CD8.

Data came from immunoSEQ multiplex PCR; TCRdb stores just in-frame clones and leaves some out. Altogether about 1,900,000 clones are present, around 96% being singletons, with the ten largest covering roughly 1%. CDR3 length: 13 amino acids. Trimming stripped 3 bases from V and 7 bases from J, with 13 bases between. Per the germline V gene, CDR1 is SGHTA and CDR2 is FQGNSA. The sequenced sample was naive CD8+ T cells sorted from blood. The chain joins TRBV7-2 to TRBJ2-7; possible D gene TRBD2, 6 bases. The TCR originated in a man aged 18 to 29 in good health. CDR3 coding DNA: TGTGCCAGCAGCTTGGCGGGCGCGGGGGAGCAGTACTTC. Its translation: CASSLAGAGEQYF. Full variable domain (outside the CDR3, taken from reference TRBV7-2 and TRBJ2-7): GAGVSQSPSNKVTEKGKDVELRCDPISGHTALYWYRQSLGQGLEFLIYFQGNSAPDKSGLPSDRFSAERTGGSVSTLTIQRTQQEDSAVYLCASSLAGAGEQYFGPGTRLTVT.